This T cell receptor (beta chain) was recovered during a study of blood T cell repertoires in COVID-19. Study-level background: Sites in the United States, Italy and Spain provided acute and convalescent COVID-19 samples. T cells, B-cell-depleted T cells, or PBMCs provided the cDNA or gDNA that served as material.

V was pared by 6 bases and J by 5 bases, with 12 bases of the junction left unmatched. CDR3 length equals 16 residues. Germline lookup yields CDR1 ENHRY and CDR2 SYGVKD. Source study methods: From reference gene primer amplification, estimates of nucleated cell counts were derived. Assay used: immunoSEQ multiplex PCR; TCRdb lists only in-frame clones, some missing. That table gives V, J and clone size, and the DNA gave D and trimming. Of around 130,000 clones in the sample, under 85% were seen once. This TCR came from a woman aged 60-70 years with acute or convalescent COVID-19. This chain links TRBV10-3 with TRBJ2-5; 10 bases are a match to TRBD2. The sample was peripheral blood. The CDR3 DNA reads as TGTGCCATCAGCCTAGCGGGGGTCTCCGGACGGGAGACCCAGTACTTC. Its protein is CAISLAGVSGRETQYF.